This entry concerns a single TCR beta chain. Its cognate antigen is unknown. The data belong to a study of T cells in Graves' hyperthyroidism and ophthalmopathy. Germline V lookup: CDR1 ENHRY, CDR2 SYGVKD. The CDR3 is 14 amino acids. The V and J ends lost 4 bases and 0 bases respectively, with 7 bases between them. Clinical symptoms, serum thyroxine, TRAb, thyroid ultrasound and orbital computed tomography informed diagnoses. TCR beta CDR3 region amplification was performed from RNA transcripts. Researchers ran a first-round RT-PCR on the TCR CDR3 using the HTBI primer set. TCRdb independently ran MiXCR on the multiplex PCR reads; one entry per CDR3 protein. The sample yields 75,000 to 100,000 distinct CDR3 sequences, approximately 39% seen once. Study results and limitations: Ophthalmopathy got predicted by the model a median approximately 6.3 months before its onset.

The chain recombines TRBV10-3 with TRBJ1-3; D call uncertain. Specimen: peripheral blood or thyroid tissue (not recorded which). The source is a woman between 25 and 40 years old with Graves' hyperthyroidism. This chain's CDR3 is CAISGRISGNTIYF. DNA of the CDR3: TGTGCCATCAGTGGCAGAATCTCTGGAAACACCATATATTTT.